Below are 22 T cell receptor beta chains sequenced from a single sample in a study of lymphopenia after photon versus proton radiotherapy. Libraries were prepared by immunoSEQ multiplex PCR; TCRdb keeps only in-frame clonotypes and omits some of them. Of approximately 62,000 clones in the sample, about 88% were seen once. Sample: peripheral blood, taken from a patient treated with proton-based radiotherapy. Source of these receptors: a man aged 60 to 75 with pancreatic cancer.

The V call is TRBV6-7, the J call TRBJ2-7, with TRBD2 matching 7 bases. TRBV6-7 is assigned to the ORF class and has an uncertain function. V lost 2 bases, J lost 6 bases, and 19 bases stayed unmatched. The CDR3 covers 18 residues. DNA of the CDR3: TGTGCCAGCAGTTACCCCGGACTAGATCTTCCCGTAATTATCGAGCAGTACTTC. Protein: CASSYPGLDLPVIIEQYF.

The chain has TRBV7-2 and TRBJ2-1; the match to TRBD2 covers 7 bases. The germline CDR1 and CDR2 sequences are SGHTA and FQGNSA. CDR3 length: 15 residues. V was clipped by 1 base and J by 4 bases; unmatched bases: 4. The CDR3 region has the DNA TGTGCCAGCAGCTTAGGAGCGGGATGGTACAATGAGCAGTTCTTC. Amino acids: CASSLGAGWYNEQFF.

This chain uses TRBV9 with TRBJ2-7; unclear D gene. Trimming took 0 bases from V and 0 from J, leaving 7 bases between them. Germline V gives CDR1 SGDLS, CDR2 YYNGEE. This CDR3 region has 14 residues. In DNA, the CDR3 is TGTGCCAGCAGCGTAGGTCCAGACTCCTACGAGCAGTACTTC. Amino acid sequence: CASSVGPDSYEQYF.

The chain uses TRBV30 and TRBJ2-1; D not certain. V was clipped by 2 bases and J by 8 bases, with 13 bases between them. This CDR3 spans 13 amino acids. Germline V gene sequence: CDR1 GTSNPN, CDR2 SVGIG (reference sequence). CDR3: CAWSNYGEDEQFF. The CDR3 DNA reads TGTGCCTGGAGTAACTATGGTGAGGATGAGCAGTTCTTC.

The chain couples TRBV28 to TRBJ1-5; the D is unclear. V lost 7 bases, J lost 2 bases, and 9 bases lay in between. The CDR3 consists of 13 residues. Germline-derived CDR1 and CDR2 are MDHEN and SYDVKM. The CDR3 region has the DNA TGTGCCAGCACCCTATGGGGCAATCAGCCCCAGCATTTT. Its translation: CASTLWGNQPQHF. The full variable domain, its missing parts supplied by reference TRBV28 and TRBJ1-5, is DVKVTQSSRYLVKRTGEKVFLECVQDMDHENMFWYRQDPGLGLRLIYFSYDVKMKEKGDIPEGYSVSREKKERFSLILESASTNQTSMYLCASTLWGNQPQHFGDGTRLSIL.

CDR3 in DNA: TGTGCCAGCAGTGGGGCCACTGAAGCTTTCTTT. Protein: CASSGATEAFF. The V call is TRBV6-6, the J call TRBJ1-1; D may be TRBD1 (5 bases). Trimming stripped 5 bases from V and 4 bases from J, with 5 bases between. Germline V gives CDR1 MNHNY, CDR2 SVGAGI (reference sequence). CDR3 length: 11 residues.

This sequence joins TRBV7-8 and TRBJ2-3, with D tentatively TRBD1 (5 bases). Per the germline V gene, CDR1 is SGHVS and CDR2 is FQNEAQ. The CDR3 contains 14 residues. V gave up 5 bases and J gave up 3 bases, with 12 bases separating them. CDR3 loop: CASSISRATDTQYF. As DNA, the CDR3 is TGTGCCAGCAGCATATCCAGGGCGACAGATACGCAGTATTTT. The entire variable domain, with the rest obtained from reference TRBV7-8 and TRBJ2-3, is as follows: GAGVSQSPRYKVAKRGQDVALRCDPISGHVSLFWYQQALGQGPEFLTYFQNEAQLDKSGLPSDRFFAERPEGSVSTLKIQRTQQEDSAVYLCASSISRATDTQYFGPGTRLTVL.

The gene calls are TRBV4-1 and TRBJ2-7, with a tentative D call TRBD1 (5 bases). Trimming pared 4 bases from V and 7 bases from J, leaving 14 bases between. The CDR3 runs to 13 residues. Germline assignment: CDR1 MGHRA and CDR2 YSYEKL. This CDR3 reads CASSLKGLEEQYF. The DNA for the CDR3 is TGCGCCAGCAGCCTAAAGGGGCTGGAGGAGCAGTACTTC.

The chain is built from TRBV19 and TRBJ1-2; D gene ambiguous. The V end was cut by 0 bases, the J end by 8 bases, with 10 bases between. Germline CDR1 and CDR2: LNHDA and SQIVND (reference sequence). The CDR3 totals 13 residues. The chain's CDR3 is CASSIDSRIGYTF. The CDR3 region has the DNA TGTGCCAGTAGTATAGACTCCAGGATCGGCTACACCTTC.

V gene TRBV25-1 combines with J gene TRBJ1-4; D may be TRBD1 (6 bases). CDR1 is MGHDK, CDR2 SYGVNS, per germline. V gave up 8 bases and J gave up 4 bases, with 11 bases separating them. The CDR3 is 13 amino acids. CDR3 residues: CASEGGYNEKLFF. The CDR3 DNA reads TGTGCCAGCGAAGGGGGGTATAATGAAAAACTGTTTTTT.

The chain couples TRBV5-4 to TRBJ2-6, with 7 bases fitting TRBD2. CDR3 length equals 19 residues. Germline CDR1 is SGHNT and CDR2 is YYREEE (reference sequence). V lost 4 bases and J lost 0; bases outside the gene matches: 13. The CDR3 spells CASSRATLAAHSGANVLTF. In DNA form, the CDR3 reads TGTGCCAGCAGCCGGGCGACGCTAGCGGCTCACTCTGGGGCCAACGTCCTGACTTTC.

This chain's CDR3 is CASSLAGDTEAFF. The CDR3 DNA is TGTGCCAGCAGCTTGGCGGGGGACACTGAAGCTTTCTTT. The genes are TRBV5-6 and TRBJ1-1; tentatively, D is TRBD1 (5 bases). The CDR3 length is 13 residues. Between the trimmed V and J ends, which lost 0 bases and 3 bases, there was a span of 6 bases. The germline V gene has CDR1 SGHDT and CDR2 YYEEEE.

This clone was found once. The chain uses TRBV28 and TRBJ1-1; the match to TRBD1 covers 8 bases. The CDR3 has 15 residues. The trim removed 5 bases at V and 1 base at J, leaving 6 bases unmatched. Germline-derived CDR1 and CDR2 are MDHEN and SYDVKM. Written as DNA, the CDR3 is TGTGCCAGCAGTACCCCCGGGACAGGGAACACTGAAGCTTTCTTT. Its translation is CASSTPGTGNTEAFF.

The chain joins TRBV25-1 to TRBJ2-7, with D maybe TRBD1 (5 bases). Trimming pared 7 bases from V and 7 bases from J, leaving 14 bases between. The germline gives CDR1 MGHDK, CDR2 SYGVNS. The CDR3 totals 12 residues. The CDR3 DNA reads TGTGCCAGCACACAGGTCTTGGGGGAGCAGTACTTC. It specifies CASTQVLGEQYF.

The gene calls are TRBV19 and TRBJ1-1, with D unresolved. Germline V lookup: CDR1 LNHDA, CDR2 SQIVND (reference sequence). The germline V and J ends were trimmed by 6 bases and 10 bases, with 18 bases remaining between them. The CDR3 runs to 13 residues. The CDR3 DNA sequence: TGTGCCAGTAGCCTAGGATTGCTCAAGGTAGCTTTCTTT. It translates to CASSLGLLKVAFF.

This clone was counted a single time. V gene TRBV10-3 combines with J gene TRBJ1-4; D remains unclear. Germline V gives CDR1 ENHRY, CDR2 SYGVKD. The CDR3 extends over 14 amino acids. Trimming pared 3 bases from V and 5 bases from J, leaving 10 bases between. The CDR3 DNA sequence: TGTGCCATCAGTGAATCTGACGGAAATGAAAAACTGTTTTTT. It is translated as CAISESDGNEKLFF.

There are a few counts of this clone. The gene calls are TRBV28 and TRBJ1-1; D unclear. This CDR3 contains 13 residues. V lost 3 bases and J 1 base, leaving 6 bases between the germline ends. Germline V gene data show CDR1 as MDHEN and CDR2 as SYDVKM. The CDR3 nucleotides are TGTGCCAGCAGTTTTATATCGAACACTGAAGCTTTCTTT. This gives the protein CASSFISNTEAFF.

This chain uses TRBV29-1 with TRBJ1-4; 7 bases are shared with TRBD1. Losses at the gene ends were 4 bases for V and 2 bases for J; bases not matched to a gene: 4. Germline CDR1 SQVTM, CDR2 ANQGSEA. The CDR3 extends over 14 amino acids. DNA of the CDR3: TGCAGCGTTGGCGGACAGGACACTAATGAAAAACTGTTTTTT. Residues: CSVGGQDTNEKLFF.

The J gene is TRBJ2-7, the V gene TRBV18, with 8 bases lining up with TRBD1. The CDR3 extends over 15 amino acids. Germline CDR1 reads KGHSH; CDR2 reads LQKENI. Trimming at V came to 3 bases and at J to 3 bases, leaving 7 bases not matched to a gene. The CDR3 reads CASSPTRDRLYEQYF. The CDR3 bases are TGTGCCAGCTCACCCACCCGGGACAGGCTCTACGAGCAGTACTTC. The variable domain in full, with the rest retrieved from reference TRBV18 and TRBJ2-7, is NAGVMQNPRHLVRRRGQEARLRCSPMKGHSHVYWYRQLPEEGLKFMVYLQKENIIDESGMPKERFSAEFPKEGPSILRIQQVVRGDSAAYFCASSPTRDRLYEQYFGPGTRLTVT.

This sequence joins TRBV7-9 and TRBJ2-2; no clear D gene. The CDR3 runs 15 residues. Germline CDR1 and CDR2: SEHNR and FQNEAQ (reference sequence). The V gene lost 1 base and the J gene lost 1 base, with 7 bases spanning the gap. The DNA of the CDR3 is TGTGCCAGCAGCTTAGGGTCTCTGAACACCGGGGAGCTGTTTTTT. It is translated as CASSLGSLNTGELFF.

The rearrangement links TRBV11-1 to TRBJ2-1; the D is unclear. From germline, CDR1 is SGHAT and CDR2 FQDESV (reference sequence). The CDR3 covers 12 residues. V was trimmed by 5 bases and J by 5 bases, leaving 7 bases between them. This chain's CDR3 is CASSHPNNEQFF. The CDR3 DNA follows: TGTGCCAGCAGCCACCCCAACAATGAGCAGTTCTTC.

This sequence joins TRBV7-6 and TRBJ1-5, with a weak D call TRBD1 (6 bases). V lost 5 bases and J 5 bases, leaving 10 bases between the germline ends. The CDR3 sequence is 13 residues long. Germline lookup yields CDR1 SGHVS and CDR2 FNYEAQ. The CDR3 here is CASSPRQDQPQHF. In DNA form, the CDR3 reads TGTGCCAGCAGCCCCCGACAGGATCAGCCCCAGCATTTT. The full variable domain, with the rest looked up from reference TRBV7-6 and TRBJ1-5, is GAGVSQSPRYKVTKRGQDVALRCDPISGHVSLYWYRQALGQGPEFLTYFNYEAQQDKSGLPNDRFSAERPEGSISTLTIQRTEQRDSAMYRCASSPRQDQPQHFGDGTRLSIL.